The 16 T cell receptor beta chains presented below share a single source sample, sequenced in a study of blood T cell repertoires in COVID-19. Profiling relied on immunoSEQ multiplex PCR, and the TCRdb table lists in-frame clones only, not all of them. The table has roughly 190,000 clones, about four fifths seen once. Sequencing was done on a sample of peripheral blood. These receptors were obtained from a man aged 55-75 years with acute or convalescent COVID-19.

V usage is TRBV6-5 and J usage is TRBJ2-1, with TRBD2 matching 8 bases. The germline gives CDR1 MNHEY, CDR2 SVGAGI. The CDR3 covers 15 residues. J was trimmed by 9 bases and V by 8 bases; bases with no gene match: 15. The CDR3 DNA follows: TGTGCCAGCCTTGAGGGACCGGGACTAGTGCCTGAGCAGTTCTTC. This sequence encodes CASLEGPGLVPEQFF.

V usage is TRBV5-5 and J usage is TRBJ2-7; weak D call: TRBD2 (5 bases). Trimming removed 0 bases from V and 7 bases from J, with 14 bases in between. This CDR3 contains 14 residues. The germline gives CDR1 SGHKS, CDR2 YYEKEE (reference sequence). This CDR3 reads CASSLETRVREQYF. In DNA, the CDR3 is TGTGCCAGCAGCTTGGAGACGAGGGTAAGGGAGCAGTACTTC.

In this sample, this clone turned up a few times. The chain joins TRBV6-5 to TRBJ2-7; 8 positions agree with TRBD1. The ends lost 5 bases at V and 2 bases at J; junction bases unmatched: 5. The CDR3 is 14 residues long. From germline, CDR1 is MNHEY and CDR2 SVGAGI. CDR3 sequence reads: CASSLGQATYEQYF. DNA for the CDR3: TGTGCCAGCAGTCTGGGACAGGCCACCTACGAGCAGTACTTC.

V and J are TRBV28 and TRBJ1-1; the D gene is possibly TRBD1 (5 bases). V was cut by 7 bases and J by 2 bases, with 14 bases left in between. CDR3 length: 14 amino acids. Germline values: CDR1 MDHEN, CDR2 SYDVKM. The CDR3 here is CASTLSGANTEAFF. The CDR3 coding sequence is TGTGCCAGCACCCTCAGCGGGGCTAACACTGAAGCTTTCTTT.

A few counts support this clone. The gene calls are TRBV4-1 and TRBJ1-2; 8 bases align to TRBD1. V shed 1 base, J shed 4 bases, and the junction held 5 bases outside the gene matches. The CDR3 has 15 amino acids. Germline CDR1 MGHRA, CDR2 YSYEKL. The CDR3: CASSQGQGWSYGYTF. The CDR3 bases are TGCGCCAGCAGCCAAGGACAGGGGTGGAGCTATGGCTACACCTTC.

V is TRBV6-6 and J is TRBJ2-7; TRBD2 matches 8 bases. Germline CDR1 and CDR2: MNHNY and SVGAGI (reference sequence). This CDR3 spans 15 amino acids. After removal of 5 bases from V and 4 bases from J, the junction contained 10 bases not matched to a gene. CDR3 amino acids: CASSRNSGEVYEQYF. The CDR3 region has the DNA TGTGCCAGCAGTAGAAATAGCGGGGAAGTTTACGAGCAGTACTTC.

In its sample, this clone was seen once. The chain joins TRBV2 to TRBJ1-2, with D unclear. V lost 1 base and J 4 bases, leaving 10 bases between the germline ends. CDR3 size: 14 residues. Germline assignment: CDR1 SNHLY and CDR2 FYNNEI. Written as DNA, the CDR3 is TGTGCCAGCAGTGAAGATAGCGGGTTCTATGGCTACACCTTC. Amino acids: CASSEDSGFYGYTF.

This rearrangement joins TRBV7-6 to TRBJ1-6, with D tentatively TRBD1 (6 bases). The CDR3 consists of 15 residues. The V end lost 5 bases, the J end lost 7 bases, and 15 bases lay between the germline ends. CDR1 and CDR2 from the germline V gene are SGHVS and FNYEAQ. The CDR3 reads CASSPGTGQNSPLHF. The CDR3 region has the DNA TGTGCCAGCAGCCCCGGCACGGGACAAAATTCACCCCTCCACTTT.

This clone was seen a handful of times. The chain has TRBV3-1 (or the pseudogene TRBV3-2) and TRBJ2-3; unclear D gene. Trimming cost V 1 base and J 3 bases, with 5 bases left between them. This CDR3 comprises 13 residues. The germline CDR1 and CDR2 sequences are LGHDT and YNNKEL (reference sequence). As DNA, the CDR3 is TGTGCCAGCAGCCAAGTCTCTACAGATACGCAGTATTTT. This codes for CASSQVSTDTQYF.

The rearrangement joins TRBV19 to TRBJ1-3; tentative D call: TRBD1 (5 bases). CDR1 is LNHDA and CDR2 is SQIVND in the germline V gene (reference sequence). V shed 3 bases and J shed 4 bases, with 13 bases lying between them. This CDR3 is built from 15 residues. The CDR3 nucleotides read TGTGCCAGTAGTATCGTCCAGGGTGGCGGAAACACCATATATTTT. Its protein is CASSIVQGGGNTIYF.

The rearrangement links TRBV2 to TRBJ1-1, with D hard to call. V was pared by 6 bases and J by 13 bases, with 15 bases between. This CDR3 has 11 amino acids. CDR1 and CDR2 from the germline V gene are SNHLY and FYNNEI. The CDR3 nucleotides are TGTGCCAGCAGAACCGTCGGGAGGGTTTTCTTT. Amino acid sequence: CASRTVGRVFF.

The chain combines TRBV4-2 with TRBJ2-2; TRBD2 is a possible D gene (7 bases). CDR1 and CDR2 (germline): LGHNA, YNFKEQ. The length of the CDR3 is 17 residues. V lost 4 bases and J lost 1, with 16 bases in between. The CDR3 protein is CASSPRGRGQNTGELFF. CDR3 coding DNA: TGTGCCAGCAGCCCACGAGGGAGGGGACAGAACACCGGGGAGCTGTTTTTT.

This clone was seen just once. This CDR3 reads CASSMSWGRDYRGSNQPQHF. In nucleotides, the CDR3 is TGTGCCAGTAGTATGTCCTGGGGTAGGGACTACCGAGGGAGCAATCAGCCCCAGCATTTT. The rearrangement links TRBV19 to TRBJ1-5; D is possibly TRBD1 (5 bases). This CDR3 region has 20 residues. The germline V gene encodes CDR1 LNHDA and CDR2 SQIVND (reference sequence). Trimming removed 3 bases at V and 1 base at J, with 25 bases between.

This rearrangement joins TRBV12-3 or TRBV12-4 to TRBJ1-1, with D unresolved. Trimming pared 3 bases from V and 1 base from J, leaving 6 bases between. This CDR3 has 13 residues. CDR3 protein: CASSLGRNTEAFF. The CDR3 DNA sequence: TGTGCCAGCAGTTTGGGCAGGAACACTGAAGCTTTCTTT.

This chain connects TRBV7-2 to TRBJ1-2, with 7 nucleotides matching TRBD1. Trimming removed 5 bases from V and 4 bases from J; junction bases left unmatched: 4. Germline lookup yields CDR1 SGHTA and CDR2 FQGNSA. This CDR3 comprises 13 residues. In DNA, the CDR3 is TGTGCCAGCAGCCCCGACAGGGCCTATGGCTACACCTTC. As protein: CASSPDRAYGYTF.

The chain employs TRBV7-7 and TRBJ1-1; maybe TRBD1 (6 bases). The CDR3 has 13 residues. Per germline, CDR1 SSHAT and CDR2 FNYEAQ (reference sequence). V was trimmed by 5 bases and J by 9 bases, leaving 16 bases between them. CDR3: CASSRYQGTQAFF. CDR3 DNA: TGTGCCAGCAGCCGTTACCAGGGGACCCAAGCTTTCTTT. Combining the CDR3 with reference TRBV7-7 and TRBJ1-1 gives the whole variable domain GAGVSQSPRYKVTKRGQDVTLRCDPISSHATLYWYQQALGQGPEFLTYFNYEAQPDKSGLPSDRFSAERPEGSISTLTIQRTEQRDSAMYRCASSRYQGTQAFFGQGTRLTVV.